Reported below is one T cell receptor (beta chain). Its antigen is as yet unknown. This specimen comes from a study of Tregs in tolerant kidney transplant recipients. Study-level points and caveats: Changing PCR primers prevented nucleotide comparison between some patients' samples. Findings come from small patient numbers and require larger validation.

Unstimulated Tregs (CD4+CD25+CD127-) and CD4+CD25- non-Tregs were sorted from PBMCs. TCRdb's table, derived via immunoSEQ multiplex PCR, lists solely in-frame clones and lacks some. The table lists more than 75,000 clones, over 85% of them singletons. The sequence derives from a human donor who received a combined kidney and bone marrow transplant. The material sequenced was CD4+ T cells from blood, taken before the transplant.

DNA of the CDR3: TGTGCCAGCAGCCGTACTAGCGGGGGCCTCTACGAGCAGTACTTC. It translates to CASSRTSGGLYEQYF. The rearrangement uses TRBV28 and TRBJ2-7; 11 bases are shared with TRBD2. Germline V gene sequence: CDR1 MDHEN, CDR2 SYDVKM. Trimming cost V 6 bases and J 3 bases; bases outside gene matches: 7. The CDR3 extends over 15 amino acids.